Listed below are T cell receptor beta chains from one sample, sequenced in a study of blood T cell repertoires in COVID-19. Profiling relied on immunoSEQ multiplex PCR, and the TCRdb table lists in-frame clones only, not all of them. The table shows about 360,000 clones, with 86% occurring only once. Sample: peripheral blood. The receptor set was obtained from a woman aged 55-70 years with COVID-19, enrolled during active disease. The CDR3 runs from the conserved cysteine through the conserved F or W. Each record gives: CDR3 protein, CDR3 DNA, J gene, D gene, V gene, clone size. D genes are given only for firm matches. A clone size is listed for some rows: how often the clone was seen (once, few, many), or a class if it is expanded.

CDR3 protein: CAWSAVFGGAGFGYTF
CDR3 DNA: TGTGCCTGGAGTGCCGTATTTGGGGGCGCTGGGTTTGGCTACACCTTC
J gene: TRBJ1-2
D gene: .
V gene: TRBV30
clone size: many

CDR3 protein: CASSSQATTYNEQFF
CDR3 DNA: TGTGCCAGCAGCTCCCAAGCGACCACCTACAATGAGCAGTTCTTC
J gene: TRBJ2-1
D gene: .
V gene: TRBV7-3
clone size: .

CDR3 protein: CASSPGTANYTF
CDR3 DNA: TGTGCCAGCAGCCCGGGGACAGCTAACTACACCTTC
J gene: TRBJ1-2
D gene: TRBD1
V gene: TRBV5-4
clone size: .

CDR3 protein: CASSVMSRAGGTDTQYF
CDR3 DNA: TGTGCCAGCAGCGTAATGAGTAGGGCGGGAGGCACAGATACGCAGTATTTT
J gene: TRBJ2-3
D gene: TRBD2
V gene: TRBV9
clone size: .

CDR3 protein: CATSDFEGKAFF
CDR3 DNA: TGTGCCACCAGTGATTTTGAGGGAAAAGCTTTCTTT
J gene: TRBJ1-1
D gene: .
V gene: TRBV24-1
clone size: .

CDR3 protein: CASSSGTGYLNTEAFF
CDR3 DNA: TGTGCCAGCAGCTCCGGGACAGGGTATTTGAACACTGAAGCTTTCTTT
J gene: TRBJ1-1
D gene: TRBD1
V gene: TRBV7-9
clone size: .

CDR3 protein: CASSAGGTDTQYF
CDR3 DNA: TGCGCCAGCAGCGCAGGTGGCACAGATACGCAGTATTTT
J gene: TRBJ2-3
D gene: .
V gene: TRBV5-1
clone size: .

CDR3 protein: CASSLEGSYRGNTEAFF
CDR3 DNA: TGTGCCAGCAGTCTTGAGGGATCCTACCGGGGGAACACTGAAGCTTTCTTT
J gene: TRBJ1-1
D gene: .
V gene: TRBV27
clone size: .

CDR3 protein: CASSSGFSNQPQHF
CDR3 DNA: TGTGCCAGCAGCTCAGGCTTTAGCAATCAGCCCCAGCATTTT
J gene: TRBJ1-5
D gene: .
V gene: TRBV7-9
clone size: .

CDR3 protein: CASSLSPGVNTEAFF
CDR3 DNA: TGTGCCAGCAGCTTAAGTCCAGGGGTGAACACTGAAGCTTTCTTT
J gene: TRBJ1-1
D gene: .
V gene: TRBV7-6
clone size: .

CDR3 protein: CATGQSRGGRDSSTDTQYF
CDR3 DNA: TGTGCCACCGGGCAATCGCGGGGCGGACGGGACTCTAGCACAGATACGCAGTATTTT
J gene: TRBJ2-3
D gene: .
V gene: TRBV24-1
clone size: .

CDR3 protein: CASSYHGGRGYTF
CDR3 DNA: TGTGCCAGCAGCTATCACGGGGGGAGAGGCTACACCTTC
J gene: TRBJ1-2
D gene: .
V gene: TRBV5-6
clone size: .

CDR3 protein: CASSSGVSYEQYF
CDR3 DNA: TGTGCCAGTAGTAGTGGAGTATCCTACGAGCAGTACTTC
J gene: TRBJ2-7
D gene: .
V gene: TRBV19
clone size: .

CDR3 protein: CASSSLGQGENTGELFF
CDR3 DNA: TGCGCCAGCAGCTCCCTGGGACAGGGGGAAAACACCGGGGAGCTGTTTTTT
J gene: TRBJ2-2
D gene: TRBD1
V gene: TRBV5-1
clone size: .

CDR3 protein: CASSSQGGRSYNEQFF
CDR3 DNA: TGTGCCAGCAGTTCACAGGGGGGCCGCTCCTACAATGAGCAGTTCTTC
J gene: TRBJ2-1
D gene: TRBD1
V gene: TRBV6-5
clone size: once

CDR3 protein: CASSGTGRTGELFF
CDR3 DNA: TGTGCCAGCAGTGGGACAGGCCGCACCGGGGAGCTGTTTTTT
J gene: TRBJ2-2
D gene: TRBD1
V gene: TRBV2
clone size: .